Listed here are 12 T cell receptor beta chains from one sample, sequenced in a study of Ad26.COV2.S vaccination and SARS-CoV-2 variants. As for treatment: some 20 received Ad26.COV2.S at low or high dose, single or two shots; 5 received placebo; per-sample allocation not given. Repertoires come from day 63 after the first vaccine or placebo injection. Sequencing used immunoSEQ multiplex PCR; TCRdb keeps in-frame clones, though not all of them. The sample holds approximately 450,000 clones, roughly 90% seen once. This specimen was peripheral blood, taken in a trial of Ad26.COV2.S vaccine versus placebo. The origin of the receptors is a person aged 18 to 65 who received the Ad26.COV2.S COVID-19 vaccine or a placebo.

This chain links TRBV6-5 with TRBJ1-1; TRBD1 might be the D (6 bases). In germline, CDR1 is MNHEY, CDR2 SVGAGI. The CDR3 has 14 amino acids. Trimming pared 10 bases from V and 1 base from J, leaving 16 bases between. The CDR3 is CATQTGGANTEAFF. The CDR3 DNA reads as TGTGCCACCCAGACCGGGGGCGCGAACACTGAAGCTTTCTTT.

The DNA for the CDR3 is TGTGCCAGCAGGGTGACTAGCGGGATCAATGAGCAGTTCTTC. Translating it yields CASRVTSGINEQFF. The chain combines TRBV6-5 with TRBJ2-1; 11 bases agree with TRBD2. The CDR3 has 14 residues. The J segment lost 6 bases and the V segment lost 6 bases, leaving 4 bases of the junction unmatched. Germline V CDR1 and CDR2: MNHEY, SVGAGI.

The chain carries TRBV7-9 and TRBJ2-5; the match to TRBD2 covers 7 bases. Germline CDR1 SEHNR, CDR2 FQNEAQ (reference sequence). The CDR3 sequence is 14 residues long. Trimming took 4 bases from V and 1 from J; bases not matched to a gene: 3. The CDR3 region is CASSSTSVQETQYF. The CDR3 DNA reads TGTGCCAGCAGCTCAACTAGCGTCCAAGAGACCCAGTACTTC.

The V call is TRBV5-4, the J call TRBJ2-1, with a possible D match to TRBD2 (5 bases). Trimming cost V 6 bases and J 0 bases, with 10 bases left between them. Germline V gene data show CDR1 as SGHNT and CDR2 as YYREEE (reference sequence). The CDR3 length is 14 residues. The CDR3 DNA sequence: TGTGCCAGCACAAGCGGAAGCTCCTACAATGAGCAGTTCTTC. Amino acids: CASTSGSSYNEQFF.

The J gene is TRBJ2-7, the V gene TRBV28, with 11 bases aligning to TRBD2. Germline V lookup: CDR1 MDHEN, CDR2 SYDVKM. The CDR3 loop spans 17 amino acids. V lost 3 bases, J lost 3 bases, and 10 bases stayed unmatched. CDR3: CASSFPVGSGRDYEQYF. The CDR3 bases are TGTGCCAGCAGTTTCCCCGTGGGTAGCGGGAGGGACTACGAGCAGTACTTC.

This chain connects TRBV19 to TRBJ2-7, with D possibly TRBD1 on 6 matching bases. V was cut by 6 bases and J by 2 bases, with 17 bases left in between. This CDR3 contains 15 residues. Germline V CDR1 and CDR2: LNHDA, SQIVND (reference sequence). This chain's CDR3 is CASSRTLDSTYEQYF. CDR3 DNA sequence: TGTGCCAGTAGCCGCACCCTGGACAGCACCTACGAGCAGTACTTC.

Remarks on this clone: Different DNA sequences within this sample yield the same CDR3. The V call is TRBV6-2 or TRBV6-3, the J call TRBJ2-7; unclear D gene. This CDR3 region has 12 residues. Germline V gene lookup returns CDR1 MNHEY and CDR2 SVGEGT. Trimming removed 0 bases from V and 4 bases from J, with 4 bases in between. For the CDR3, the DNA is TGTGCCAGCAGTTACTCAGTTTACGAGCAGTACTTC. Its translation is CASSYSVYEQYF.

This clone showed up just once. V usage is TRBV5-1 and J usage is TRBJ1-2, with unresolved D. Germline V CDR1 and CDR2: SGHRS, YFSETQ. The V end was cut by 1 base, the J end by 2 bases, with 12 bases between. The CDR3 spans 15 residues. DNA of the CDR3: TGCGCCAGCAGCTTGAGTGTAGGGCAGAACTATGGCTACACCTTC. This codes for CASSLSVGQNYGYTF.

This chain joins TRBV2 and TRBJ1-2; TRBD1 matches 11 bases. CDR3 length: 13 amino acids. CDR1 is SNHLY and CDR2 is FYNNEI in the germline V gene. The ends lost 6 bases at V and 7 bases at J; junction bases unmatched: 4. CDR3 amino acids: CASRDRGRGGYTF. The CDR3 DNA reads TGTGCCAGCAGGGACAGGGGGCGGGGTGGCTACACCTTC.

The chain carries TRBV9 and TRBJ1-2; 10 bases agree with TRBD1. The V gene end was trimmed by 4 bases and the J gene end by 0 bases; junction bases not matched to a gene: 12. Germline V gene lookup returns CDR1 SGDLS and CDR2 YYNGEE. This CDR3 is 18 amino acids long. In DNA form, the CDR3 reads TGTGCCAGCAGCCCTCGGACAGGGGGTCTTATTGCTAACTATGGCTACACCTTC. Translation gives CASSPRTGGLIANYGYTF.

The V gene is TRBV19, the J gene TRBJ2-1, with TRBD2 matching over 7 bases. Germline V gives CDR1 LNHDA, CDR2 SQIVND (reference sequence). V gave up 2 bases and J gave up 1 base; unmatched junction bases: 5. The CDR3 runs 16 residues. The CDR3 bases are TGTGCCAGTAGTATACCTAGCGGTAGTTCCTACAATGAGCAGTTCTTC. As protein: CASSIPSGSSYNEQFF.

The V and J genes are TRBV19 and TRBJ2-1; 10 bases map to TRBD2. The CDR3 runs 17 residues. J lost 2 bases, V lost 4 bases, and 8 bases had no gene match. The germline CDR1 and CDR2 sequences are LNHDA and SQIVND (reference sequence). CDR3 residues: CASSTRTSGSTYNEQFF. The CDR3 DNA sequence: TGTGCCAGTAGTACCCGGACTAGCGGATCCACCTACAATGAGCAGTTCTTC.